Following are 32 T cell receptor beta chains from one sample sequenced in a study of siplizumab effects on memory and regulatory T cells. This table comes from immunoSEQ multiplex PCR, and its TCRdb copy is limited to in-frame clones, with some not included. The sample records under 110,000 clones, around 90% being singletons. Sequenced input: non-Treg CD4+ T cells sorted from blood. These receptors were taken from a human donor in good health.

The gene calls are TRBV5-1 and TRBJ2-5; D is possibly TRBD1 (6 bases). The CDR3 spans 14 residues. Per the germline V gene, CDR1 is SGHRS and CDR2 is YFSETQ. V lost 4 bases, J lost 4 bases, and 14 bases lay in between. The CDR3 here is CASSPATGRETQYF. The CDR3 nucleotides read TGCGCCAGCAGCCCAGCTACAGGGAGAGAGACCCAGTACTTC.

The V gene is TRBV18, the J gene TRBJ1-5; D not resolved. Trimming stripped 5 bases from V and 2 bases from J, with 13 bases between. CDR1 is KGHSH, CDR2 LQKENI, per germline. The CDR3 covers 15 residues. CDR3 protein: CASSGPVRGNQPQHF. The CDR3, as DNA: TGTGCCAGCTCAGGACCTGTGAGAGGCAATCAGCCCCAGCATTTT.

V is TRBV11-2 and J is TRBJ2-1, with TRBD2 matching over 14 bases. The CDR3 spans 16 residues. V gave up 3 bases and J gave up 7 bases; unmatched junction bases: 5. CDR1 is SGHAT, CDR2 FQNNGV, per germline. The DNA of the CDR3 is TGTGCCAGCAGCTTCAGGACTAGCGGGAGGTCAAATGAGCAGTTCTTC. Residues: CASSFRTSGRSNEQFF.

Concerning this clone itself: One end of the junction fails to match germline, which may point to a read error. The chain employs TRBV5-6 and TRBJ1-1, with TRBD1 matching over 12 bases. The CDR3 has 16 residues. Looked up from germline, CDR1 is SGHDT and CDR2 is YYEEEE. CDR3 nucleotide sequence: TGTGCCAGCAGACTCCGGGACAGGGGGCTGAAGACTGAAGCTTTCTTT. Translated: CASRLRDRGLKTEAFF.

The genes are TRBV11-3 and TRBJ2-1, with 8 bases matching TRBD2. The CDR3 sequence is 15 residues long. V dropped 2 bases and J dropped 5; count of bases not matched to a gene: 5. Germline lookup yields CDR1 SGHNT and CDR2 YENEEA. The CDR3 nucleotides are TGTGCCAGCAGCTTATACGGGAGGGGAGACAATGAGCAGTTCTTC. Amino acids: CASSLYGRGDNEQFF.

V gene TRBV18 combines with J gene TRBJ1-5; no clear D gene. Trimming took 2 bases from V and 5 from J, leaving 7 bases between them. The CDR3 is 13 amino acids. Germline V gene lookup returns CDR1 KGHSH and CDR2 LQKENI. CDR3 sequence: CASSPSTHQPQHF. The CDR3 nucleotides read TGTGCCAGCTCACCAAGTACACATCAGCCCCAGCATTTT.

The V and J genes are TRBV28 and TRBJ1-3; a possible D gene is TRBD1 (5 bases). The V gene lost 7 bases and the J gene lost 0 bases, with 10 bases spanning the gap. CDR1 MDHEN and CDR2 SYDVKM come from the germline V gene. The CDR3 is 14 residues long. As DNA, the CDR3 is TGTGCCAGCAACGGGGGGACCTCTGGAAACACCATATATTTT. Its protein product is CASNGGTSGNTIYF.

V gene TRBV19 combines with J gene TRBJ2-1, with D perhaps TRBD1 (5 bases). Trimming removed 5 bases from V and 7 bases from J, with 15 bases in between. The V gene's germline CDR1 is LNHDA and CDR2 SQIVND (reference sequence). The CDR3 length is 14 residues. For the CDR3, the DNA is TGTGCCAGTAGTTCTCGCCCCAGGGAAAATGAGCAGTTCTTC. The encoded protein is CASSSRPRENEQFF.

The rearrangement uses TRBV6-6 and TRBJ1-5; D may be TRBD1 (6 bases). Germline V gives CDR1 MNHNY, CDR2 SVGAGI (reference sequence). The CDR3 contains 15 residues. Deletions cut 6 bases from V and 0 bases from J, with 12 bases between. CDR3 DNA: TGTGCCAGCAGACGGACAGAGTTTAGCAATCAGCCCCAGCATTTT. It translates to CASRRTEFSNQPQHF.

CDR3 nucleotides: TGTGCCAGCAGTTATGGTTGGGGTGAAGCTTTCTTT. Its translation is CASSYGWGEAFF. The gene calls are TRBV6-5 and TRBJ1-1; D is unclear. The germline V and J ends were trimmed by 3 bases and 7 bases, with 9 bases remaining between them. The CDR3 loop spans 12 amino acids. Per germline, CDR1 MNHEY and CDR2 SVGAGI.

Worth noting for this clone: The same CDR3 can be traced to other DNA sequences in this sample. This chain connects TRBV6-5 to TRBJ2-5; tentative D call: TRBD1 (7 bases). Germline V gene data show CDR1 as MNHEY and CDR2 as SVGAGI. The length of the CDR3 is 13 residues. Deletions cut 6 bases from V and 5 bases from J, with 13 bases between. CDR3 DNA: TGTGCCAGCAGAGGAGGGGGCGGGGAGACCCAGTACTTC. As protein: CASRGGGGETQYF.

CDR3 coding DNA: TGCGCCAGCAGCCAAGCTCCCACTCGTGCGAACACCGGGGAGCTGTTTTTT. It yields the protein CASSQAPTRANTGELFF. The V call is TRBV4-3, the J call TRBJ2-2; unclear D gene. The germline CDR1 and CDR2 sequences are LGHNA and YSLEER. The CDR3 spans 17 residues. Trimming left V 1 base short and J 0 bases short, with 12 bases between.

The genes are TRBV19 and TRBJ2-7; no clear D gene. Germline assignment: CDR1 LNHDA and CDR2 SQIVND (reference sequence). The CDR3 is 13 residues long. V was clipped by 5 bases and J by 0 bases, with 8 bases between them. Here the CDR3 reads CASSLLPSYEQYF. The CDR3 DNA is TGTGCCAGTAGTCTGCTTCCCTCCTACGAGCAGTACTTC. Combining the CDR3 with reference TRBV19 and TRBJ2-7 gives the whole variable domain DGGITQSPKYLFRKEGQNVTLSCEQNLNHDAMYWYRQDPGQGLRLIYYSQIVNDFQKGDIAEGYSVSREKKESFPLTVTSAQKNPTAFYLCASSLLPSYEQYFGPGTRLTVT.

J is TRBJ1-5 and V is TRBV27, with D possibly being TRBD1 (5 bases). Germline loops: CDR1 MNHEY, CDR2 SMNVEV (reference sequence). Trimming shortened V by 6 bases and J by 0 bases, and 6 bases separated the two germline ends. This CDR3 spans 13 amino acids. Here the CDR3 DNA reads TGTGCCAGCAGGGACAATAGCAATCAGCCCCAGCATTTT. Its translation is CASRDNSNQPQHF.

The rearrangement joins TRBV5-1 to TRBJ1-4; D remains unclear. Germline values: CDR1 SGHRS, CDR2 YFSETQ. The CDR3 is made up of 16 amino acids. Trimming took 3 bases from V and 5 from J, leaving 17 bases between them. CDR3 sequence (DNA): TGCGCCAGCAGCTCACTTCCGGCCCCGGTGAATGAAAAACTGTTTTTT. It codes for CASSSLPAPVNEKLFF.

This chain joins TRBV9 and TRBJ2-7, with a tentative D call TRBD2 (7 bases). The CDR3 has 15 residues. Germline lookup yields CDR1 SGDLS and CDR2 YYNGEE. V was cut by 0 bases and J by 6 bases, with 16 bases left in between. In nucleotides, the CDR3 is TGTGCCAGCAGCGTAGAAGGAGCGGGGACACGCGAGCAGTACTTC. It encodes CASSVEGAGTREQYF.

This clone was seen a handful of times. The chain carries TRBV16 and TRBJ1-5; D is ambiguous. This CDR3 is built from 14 residues. Trimming shortened V by 4 bases and J by 6 bases, and 13 bases separated the two germline ends. Germline assignment: CDR1 KGHSY and CDR2 FQNENV. The CDR3 DNA is TGTGCCAGCAGCCTAGGCAGGAATCCTCAGCCCCAGCATTTT. This gives the protein CASSLGRNPQPQHF. The full variable domain, completed using reference TRBV16 and TRBJ1-5, is GEEVAQTPKHLVRGEGQKAKLYCAPIKGHSYVFWYQQVLKNEFKFLISFQNENVFDETGMPKERFSAKCLPNSPCSLEIQATKLEDSAVYFCASSLGRNPQPQHFGDGTRLSIL.

This chain joins TRBV2 and TRBJ2-3, with 11 nucleotides matching TRBD2. CDR3 length equals 16 residues. V dropped 6 bases and J dropped 5; count of bases not matched to a gene: 10. Per germline, CDR1 SNHLY and CDR2 FYNNEI. The CDR3 DNA reads as TGTGCCAGCAGCCGAACCTATAGCGGGGGGGGAGATACGCAGTATTTT. It translates to CASSRTYSGGGDTQYF.

The rearrangement joins TRBV19 to TRBJ2-1; 10 bases line up with TRBD2. Germline V CDR1 and CDR2: LNHDA, SQIVND (reference sequence). The CDR3 extends over 15 amino acids. With 6 bases clipped from V and 3 bases from J, the junction kept 5 bases outside the gene matches. This CDR3 is CASREREGVYNEQFF. The DNA for the CDR3 is TGTGCCAGTAGAGAGCGGGAGGGCGTCTACAATGAGCAGTTCTTC. Complete variable domain (other parts from reference TRBV19 and TRBJ2-1): DGGITQSPKYLFRKEGQNVTLSCEQNLNHDAMYWYRQDPGQGLRLIYYSQIVNDFQKGDIAEGYSVSREKKESFPLTVTSAQKNPTAFYLCASREREGVYNEQFFGPGTRLTVL.

The CDR3 DNA reads as TGTGCCAGCAGCTTAGCTTCTAGCGGCCTAGCCAAAAACATTCAGTACTTC. Amino acids: CASSLASSGLAKNIQYF. The V gene is TRBV7-2, the J gene TRBJ2-4; 7 bases agree with TRBD2. Germline-derived CDR1 and CDR2 are SGHTA and FQGNSA. V shed 0 bases, J shed 0 bases, and the junction held 5 bases outside the gene matches. This CDR3 region has 17 residues.

V is TRBV28 and J is TRBJ2-7; TRBD2 might be the D (5 bases). V shed 8 bases and J shed 0 bases, with 17 bases lying between them. The CDR3 sequence is 15 residues long. Per the germline V gene, CDR1 is MDHEN and CDR2 is SYDVKM. CDR3 sequence: CASWRGGASSYEQYF. The CDR3 DNA reads as TGTGCCAGCTGGCGAGGAGGTGCTAGCTCCTACGAGCAGTACTTC.

The rearrangement joins TRBV7-6 to TRBJ1-3; 8 positions match TRBD1. The CDR3 totals 16 residues. Germline V CDR1 and CDR2: SGHVS, FNYEAQ. Trimming at V came to 5 bases and at J to 4 bases, leaving 10 bases not matched to a gene. This CDR3 is CASSPRTGSIGNTIYF. The CDR3 coding sequence is TGTGCCAGCAGCCCTAGGACAGGGTCGATCGGAAACACCATATATTTT.

This chain connects TRBV19 to TRBJ2-1; 8 positions match TRBD1. The CDR3 loop spans 14 amino acids. The trim removed 8 bases at V and 6 bases at J, leaving 9 bases unmatched. CDR1 LNHDA and CDR2 SQIVND come from the germline V gene (reference sequence). The CDR3 DNA sequence: TGTGCCAGTGGGGGGCAGGGGGCTACCAATGAGCAGTTCTTC. Protein: CASGGQGATNEQFF.

This clone was observed once. The chain uses TRBV28 and TRBJ1-2; TRBD1 agrees at 8 bases. V lost 3 bases and J lost 14; bases outside the gene matches: 17. Germline CDR1 MDHEN, CDR2 SYDVKM. This CDR3 region has 15 residues. The DNA for the CDR3 is TGTGCCAGCAGTTTCTCTTCCAGGACAGGGACATCCGAGACCTTC. As protein: CASSFSSRTGTSETF.

The chain combines TRBV15 with TRBJ2-3, with D possibly matching TRBD2 (5 bases). Trimming removed 1 base from V and 0 bases from J, with 8 bases in between. The germline CDR1 and CDR2 sequences are LNHNV and YYDKDF (reference sequence). CDR3 length: 15 residues. CDR3 sequence (DNA): TGTGCCACCAGCAGAGGACGGACTAGCACAGATACGCAGTATTTT. This encodes CATSRGRTSTDTQYF.

The rearrangement uses TRBV6-1 and TRBJ1-4, with 7 bases fitting TRBD1. J was trimmed by 5 bases and V by 7 bases; bases with no gene match: 7. There are 14 residues in the CDR3. Looked up from germline, CDR1 is MNHNS and CDR2 is SASEGT. The CDR3 protein is CASNLGQYNEKLFF. The CDR3 DNA follows: TGTGCCAGCAATCTGGGACAGTACAATGAAAAACTGTTTTTT.

The chain employs TRBV19 and TRBJ2-3, with 10 bases aligning to TRBD2. CDR3 length equals 18 residues. The V gene's germline CDR1 is LNHDA and CDR2 SQIVND (reference sequence). V gave up 3 bases and J gave up 2 bases; unmatched junction bases: 11. The CDR3 loop is CASSILGLAGGITDTQYF. In DNA, the CDR3 is TGTGCCAGTAGTATTTTAGGATTAGCGGGAGGAATCACAGATACGCAGTATTTT.

The chain employs TRBV30 and TRBJ2-3; no definite D call. Germline lookup yields CDR1 GTSNPN and CDR2 SVGIG (reference sequence). Trimming left V 0 bases short and J 6 bases short, with 7 bases between. This CDR3 has 12 amino acids. As DNA, the CDR3 is TGTGCCTGGAGTGTAGGGTCCGATACGCAGTATTTT. It codes for CAWSVGSDTQYF.

The chain joins TRBV21-1 to TRBJ2-2; TRBD2 is the table's D call and was not checked against the DNA. TRBV21-1 is tagged as a pseudogene. The CDR3 contains 20 residues. Here the CDR3 DNA reads TGTGCCAGCAGCAATGAATTATTGGGAGAGCCCCACGCGAACACCGGGGAGCTGTTTTTT. Its translation: CASSNELLGEPHANTGELFF.

V gene TRBV18 combines with J gene TRBJ2-2; TRBD2 might be the D (6 bases). Germline loops: CDR1 KGHSH, CDR2 LQKENI. Trimming removed 3 bases from V and 4 bases from J, with 6 bases in between. The CDR3 consists of 13 residues. CDR3 in amino acids: CASSPGLTGELFF. CDR3 DNA sequence: TGTGCCAGCTCACCGGGACTCACCGGGGAGCTGTTTTTT.

The rearrangement links TRBV6-5 to TRBJ2-5; 8 nucleotides align to TRBD1. Germline V gene data show CDR1 as MNHEY and CDR2 as SVGAGI. This CDR3 is 14 amino acids long. Trimming at V came to 4 bases and at J to 4 bases, leaving 5 bases not matched to a gene. This CDR3 reads CASSWDRKVETQYF. DNA of the CDR3: TGTGCCAGCAGTTGGGACAGGAAAGTAGAGACCCAGTACTTC.

In this sample, this clone turned up once. The chain employs TRBV14 and TRBJ1-5; D is unclear. V shed 4 bases and J shed 1 base, with 8 bases lying between them. This CDR3 region has 14 residues. Germline CDR1 and CDR2: SGHDN and FVKESK. The DNA of the CDR3 is TGTGCCAGCAGCCGGGGTCGCAGCAATCAGCCCCAGCATTTT. Encoded protein: CASSRGRSNQPQHF.